Here is one TCR beta chain with its context. These data belong to a study of cytomegalovirus exposure and HLA in healthy donors. The germline V gene has CDR1 KGHSH and CDR2 LQKENI. The CDR3 runs 14 residues. The trim removed 5 bases at V and 2 bases at J, leaving 5 bases unmatched. The protocol was immunoSEQ multiplex PCR, while the TCRdb copy is restricted to in-frame clones and leaves out a portion. Of about 90,000 clones listed, more than 70% are singletons. The material sequenced was PBMCs. The clonotype was recovered from a woman aged 18-29 years in good health and CMV-seropositive. This rearrangement joins TRBV18 to TRBJ2-5; 7 nucleotides agree with TRBD1. For the CDR3, the DNA is TGTGCCAGCTCAAACGGCAGGGGGCAAGAGACCCAGTACTTC. The encoded protein is CASSNGRGQETQYF.